The 17 T cell receptor beta chains given below trace back to one sample, sequenced in a study of T cells in Graves' hyperthyroidism and ophthalmopathy. The CDR3 regions of TCR beta were amplified from RNA transcripts. Primed by the HTBI set, a first-round RT-PCR was run on the TCR CDR3. TCRdb ran MiXCR on the multiplex PCR reads and lists one entry per CDR3 protein. The data contain about 400,000 distinct CDR3 sequences, 15% to 19% of them singletons. Material: blood. Receptors were obtained from a woman under 30 with Graves' hyperthyroidism that later progressed to Graves' ophthalmopathy.

This rearrangement joins TRBV27 to TRBJ2-3; 9 bases are a match to TRBD2. The CDR3 totals 15 residues. Germline CDR1 and CDR2: MNHEY and SMNVEV (reference sequence). V shed 5 bases, J shed 2 bases, and the junction held 5 bases outside the gene matches. CDR3 protein: CASSRSGRYTDTQYF. DNA of the CDR3: TGTGCCAGCAGTCGTAGCGGGAGATACACAGATACGCAGTATTTT.

The chain recombines TRBV29-1 with TRBJ2-7, with unresolved D. Looked up from germline, CDR1 is SQVTM and CDR2 is ANQGSEA. V was trimmed by 8 bases and J by 6 bases, leaving 14 bases between them. The CDR3 contains 11 residues. CDR3 amino acids: CSPPSRREQYF. The CDR3 DNA reads as TGCAGCCCGCCGTCCAGGCGCGAGCAGTACTTC.

This clonotype was observed a handful of times. The junction does not match germline at one end; this may be a read error. V is TRBV7-8 and J is TRBJ2-1, with D possibly matching TRBD2 (5 bases). The CDR3 covers 15 residues. Germline CDR1 and CDR2: SGHVS and FQNEAQ. Here the CDR3 reads CASSLDPSSYNKQFF. The CDR3 nucleotides are TGTGCCAGCAGCTTAGATCCTAGCTCCTACAATAAGCAGTTCTTC. The full variable domain, with the rest looked up from reference TRBV7-8 and TRBJ2-1, is GAGVSQSPRYKVAKRGQDVALRCDPISGHVSLFWYQQALGQGPEFLTYFQNEAQLDKSGLPSDRFFAERPEGSVSTLKIQRTQQEDSAVYLCASSLDPSSYNKQFFGPGTRLTVL.

In its sample, this clonotype was seen many times. V and J are TRBV5-8 and TRBJ1-4; D is unresolved. This CDR3 contains 14 residues. Germline lookup yields CDR1 SGHTS and CDR2 YDEGEE. Trimming cost V 4 bases and J 4 bases, with 11 bases left between them. The CDR3 loop reads CASSPDGYNEKLFF. The CDR3 DNA is TGTGCCAGCAGCCCCGACGGCTATAATGAAAAACTGTTTTTT.

Many counts were recorded for this clonotype. The CDR3 DNA sequence: TGCAGTGCTAGAGAATCGGTAGGGAATGAGCAGTTCTTC. Amino acid sequence: CSARESVGNEQFF. The rearrangement joins TRBV20-1 to TRBJ2-1; D call uncertain. V shed 0 bases and J shed 7 bases, with 10 bases lying between them. The CDR3 extends over 13 amino acids. Germline V lookup: CDR1 DFQATT, CDR2 SNEGSKA (reference sequence).

This clonotype was seen many times. The J gene is TRBJ2-1, the V gene TRBV15; D perhaps matches TRBD2 (6 bases). The CDR3 is made up of 19 amino acids. CDR1 is LNHNV, CDR2 YYDKDF, per germline (reference sequence). V was clipped by 0 bases and J by 2 bases, with 20 bases between them. CDR3 in DNA: TGTGCCACCAGCAGAGATGGCCCATGGGTGCGGGGCCCCTACAATGAGCAGTTCTTC. It yields the protein CATSRDGPWVRGPYNEQFF.

This clonotype was observed many times. This chain links TRBV7-9 with TRBJ2-1; D is unresolved. In germline, CDR1 is SEHNR, CDR2 FQNEAQ (reference sequence). Trimming pared 5 bases from V and 10 bases from J, leaving 9 bases between. The CDR3 has 11 amino acids. CDR3 region: CASSPSREQFF. CDR3 coding DNA: TGTGCCAGCAGCCCCAGCAGGGAGCAGTTCTTC. Together with reference TRBV7-9 and TRBJ2-1, the CDR3 gives the full variable domain: DTGVSQNPRHKITKRGQNVTFRCDPISEHNRLYWYRQTLGQGPEFLTYFQNEAQLEKSRLLSDRFSAERPKGSFSTLEIQRTEQGDSAMYLCASSPSREQFFGPGTRLTVL.

The table lists this clonotype with many counts. The chain links TRBV29-1 to TRBJ2-5; 8 nucleotides align to TRBD2. Germline values: CDR1 SQVTM, CDR2 ANQGSEA. This CDR3 comprises 14 residues. The V gene end was trimmed by 4 bases and the J gene end by 5 bases; junction bases not matched to a gene: 9. This chain's CDR3 is CSVAPGGLGETQYF. The CDR3, as DNA: TGCAGCGTTGCTCCGGGGGGGCTAGGGGAGACCCAGTACTTC.

This clonotype was detected ten times or more. V is TRBV7-9 and J is TRBJ2-1; 8 nucleotides line up with TRBD1. Germline lookup yields CDR1 SEHNR and CDR2 FQNEAQ (reference sequence). This CDR3 spans 13 amino acids. The V segment lost 6 bases and the J segment 8 bases; nucleotides outside the gene matches: 6. CDR3: CASRDYRGDEQFF. The CDR3 DNA sequence: TGTGCCAGCAGGGATTACAGGGGGGATGAGCAGTTCTTC. The full variable domain, with the rest looked up from reference TRBV7-9 and TRBJ2-1, is DTGVSQNPRHKITKRGQNVTFRCDPISEHNRLYWYRQTLGQGPEFLTYFQNEAQLEKSRLLSDRFSAERPKGSFSTLEIQRTEQGDSAMYLCASRDYRGDEQFFGPGTRLTVL.

This clonotype was seen only a few times. At one boundary the junction diverges from the germline segment, which might be a read error. V gene TRBV7-7 combines with J gene TRBJ1-3; D is unresolved. CDR1 is SSHAT, CDR2 FNYEAQ, per germline (reference sequence). The CDR3 consists of 16 residues. The CDR3 loop reads CASSLFDQVYGNTIYF. The CDR3 bases are TGTGCTAGCAGCTTATTCGACCAGGTTTATGGAAACACCATATATTTT.

This clonotype was observed a handful of times. J is TRBJ2-5 and V is TRBV5-1; no definite D call. CDR1 is SGHRS, CDR2 YFSETQ, per germline. This CDR3 contains 12 residues. The V and J ends lost 5 bases and 3 bases respectively, with 8 bases between them. The CDR3 is CASRFGEETQYF. The CDR3 DNA follows: TGCGCCAGCAGGTTTGGGGAAGAGACCCAGTACTTC. The variable domain in full, with the rest retrieved from reference TRBV5-1 and TRBJ2-5, is KAGVTQTPRYLIKTRGQQVTLSCSPISGHRSVSWYQQTPGQGLQFLFEYFSETQRNKGNFPGRFSGRQFSNSRSEMNVSTLELGDSALYLCASRFGEETQYFGPGTRLLVL.

In its sample, this clonotype was seen a few times. The J gene is TRBJ2-3, the V gene TRBV6-1, with D maybe TRBD2 (6 bases). The CDR3 consists of 13 residues. V was pared by 7 bases and J by 9 bases, with 17 bases between. From germline, CDR1 is MNHNS and CDR2 SASEGT. CDR3 bases: TGTGCCAGCACAGCGGGTTCCTCGGGGACGCAGTATTTT. Protein sequence: CASTAGSSGTQYF.

V usage is TRBV5-1 and J usage is TRBJ2-1, with D unclear. The V gene's germline CDR1 is SGHRS and CDR2 YFSETQ. The V end lost 0 bases, the J end lost 10 bases, and 11 bases lay between the germline ends. The CDR3 length is 13 residues. The CDR3 DNA reads TGCGCCAGCAGCTTGGATAGTCCTTACGAGCAGTTCTTC. This gives the protein CASSLDSPYEQFF.

This clonotype was seen many times. The V call is TRBV5-1, the J call TRBJ2-7; possible D gene TRBD1, 6 bases. Looked up from germline, CDR1 is SGHRS and CDR2 is YFSETQ. V gave up 4 bases and J gave up 6 bases, with 14 bases separating them. This CDR3 region has 13 residues. The CDR3 nucleotides read TGCGCCAGCAGCCATCGACAGGCCGTCGAGCAGTACTTC. Its translation is CASSHRQAVEQYF.

Many counts were recorded for this clonotype. The chain couples TRBV20-1 to TRBJ1-2, with unresolved D. CDR1 and CDR2 from the germline V gene are DFQATT and SNEGSKA (reference sequence). Trimming shortened V by 6 bases and J by 6 bases, and 14 bases separated the two germline ends. The CDR3 spans 12 residues. The DNA of the CDR3 is TGCAGTGCCCCACCGACATCTCATGGCTACACCTTC. Translation: CSAPPTSHGYTF.

The table lists this clonotype with many counts. The gene calls are TRBV7-3 and TRBJ2-7, with a weak D call TRBD2 (5 bases). The CDR3 totals 15 residues. Germline CDR1 SGHTA, CDR2 FQGTGA. Trimming removed 2 bases from V and 4 bases from J, with 15 bases in between. The CDR3 nucleotides are TGTGCCAGCAGCTTAGGCGAGGGCGACGAGTACGAGCAGTACTTC. Residues: CASSLGEGDEYEQYF.

This clonotype was counted a few times. The genes are TRBV3-2 and TRBJ1-6. TRBV3-2 has pseudogene status. The CDR3 contains 17 residues. This chain's CDR3 is CASSQDLQDEGNSPLHF. The DNA for the CDR3 is TGTGCCAGCAGCCAAGATCTGCAGGATGAAGGTAATTCACCCCTCCACTTT.